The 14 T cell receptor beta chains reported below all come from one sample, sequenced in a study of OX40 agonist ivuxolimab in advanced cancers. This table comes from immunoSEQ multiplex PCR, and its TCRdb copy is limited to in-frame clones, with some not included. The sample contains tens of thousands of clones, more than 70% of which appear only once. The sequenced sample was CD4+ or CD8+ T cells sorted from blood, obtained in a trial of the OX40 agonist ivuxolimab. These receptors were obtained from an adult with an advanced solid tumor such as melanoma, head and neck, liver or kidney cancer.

CDR3 coding DNA: TGTGCCAGCAGTCTCCGCCGGGGGGAGACCCAGTACTTC. Its translation is CASSLRRGETQYF. The J gene is TRBJ2-5, the V gene TRBV6-1; possible D gene TRBD2, 6 bases. V was trimmed by 5 bases and J by 5 bases, leaving 12 bases between them. This CDR3 comprises 13 residues. Germline lookup yields CDR1 MNHNS and CDR2 SASEGT.

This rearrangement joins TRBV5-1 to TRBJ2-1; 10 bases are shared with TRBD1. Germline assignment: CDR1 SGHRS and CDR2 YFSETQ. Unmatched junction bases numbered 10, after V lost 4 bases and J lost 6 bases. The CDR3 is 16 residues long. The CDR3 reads CASSDYPGTGVNEQFF. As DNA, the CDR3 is TGCGCCAGCAGCGACTACCCCGGGACAGGGGTCAATGAGCAGTTCTTC.

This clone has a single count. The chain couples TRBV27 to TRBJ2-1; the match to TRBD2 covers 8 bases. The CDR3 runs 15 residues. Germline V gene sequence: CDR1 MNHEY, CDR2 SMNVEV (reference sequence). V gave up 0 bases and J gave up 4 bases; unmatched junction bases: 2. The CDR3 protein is CASSLSSGVYNEQFF. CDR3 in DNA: TGTGCCAGCAGTTTATCTAGCGGGGTTTACAATGAGCAGTTCTTC.

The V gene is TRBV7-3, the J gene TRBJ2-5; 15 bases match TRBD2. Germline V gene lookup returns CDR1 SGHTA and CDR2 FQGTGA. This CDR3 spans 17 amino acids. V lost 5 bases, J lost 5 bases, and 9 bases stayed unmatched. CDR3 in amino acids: CASSPGTSGRTVETQYF. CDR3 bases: TGTGCCAGCAGCCCCGGGACTAGCGGGAGGACGGTGGAGACCCAGTACTTC.

This CDR3 reads CASSLPGQNYGYTF. The CDR3, as DNA: TGTGCCAGCAGCCTCCCGGGACAGAACTATGGCTACACCTTC. This chain links TRBV4-2 with TRBJ1-2; 7 positions agree with TRBD1. V shed 4 bases, J shed 2 bases, and the junction held 4 bases outside the gene matches. CDR3 length equals 14 residues. Germline V gene data show CDR1 as LGHNA and CDR2 as YNFKEQ.

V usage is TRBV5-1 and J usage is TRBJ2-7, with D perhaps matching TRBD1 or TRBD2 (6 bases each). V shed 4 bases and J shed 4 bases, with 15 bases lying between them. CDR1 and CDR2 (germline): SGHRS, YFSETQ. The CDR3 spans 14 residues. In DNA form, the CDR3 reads TGCGCCAGCAGCATCAACTGGGGGGCTTACGAGCAGTACTTC. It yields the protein CASSINWGAYEQYF.

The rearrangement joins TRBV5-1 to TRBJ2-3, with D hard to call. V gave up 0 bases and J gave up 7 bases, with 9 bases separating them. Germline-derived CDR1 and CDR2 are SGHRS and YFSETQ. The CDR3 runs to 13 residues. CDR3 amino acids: CASSLEAPNTQYF. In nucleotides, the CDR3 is TGCGCCAGCAGCTTGGAGGCCCCGAATACGCAGTATTTT.

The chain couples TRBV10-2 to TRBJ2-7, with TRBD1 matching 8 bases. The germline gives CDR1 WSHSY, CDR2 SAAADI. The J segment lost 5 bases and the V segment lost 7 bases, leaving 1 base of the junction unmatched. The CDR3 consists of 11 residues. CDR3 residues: CASIRGHEQYF. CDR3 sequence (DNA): TGCGCCAGCATCAGGGGGCACGAGCAGTACTTC.

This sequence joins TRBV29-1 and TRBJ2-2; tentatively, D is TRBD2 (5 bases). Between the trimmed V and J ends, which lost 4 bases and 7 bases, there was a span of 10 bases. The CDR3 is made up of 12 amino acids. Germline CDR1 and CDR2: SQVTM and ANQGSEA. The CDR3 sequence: CSVGWEIGELFF. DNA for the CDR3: TGCAGCGTTGGGTGGGAGATCGGGGAGCTGTTTTTT.

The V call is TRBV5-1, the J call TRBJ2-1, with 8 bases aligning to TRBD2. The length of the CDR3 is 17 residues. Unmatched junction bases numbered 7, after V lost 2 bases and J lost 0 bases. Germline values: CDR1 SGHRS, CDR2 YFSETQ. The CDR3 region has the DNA TGCGCCAGCAGCTTCGCTAGCGGGCGCGACTCCTACAATGAGCAGTTCTTC. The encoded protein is CASSFASGRDSYNEQFF. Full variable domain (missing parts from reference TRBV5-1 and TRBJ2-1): KAGVTQTPRYLIKTRGQQVTLSCSPISGHRSVSWYQQTPGQGLQFLFEYFSETQRNKGNFPGRFSGRQFSNSRSEMNVSTLELGDSALYLCASSFASGRDSYNEQFFGPGTRLTVL.

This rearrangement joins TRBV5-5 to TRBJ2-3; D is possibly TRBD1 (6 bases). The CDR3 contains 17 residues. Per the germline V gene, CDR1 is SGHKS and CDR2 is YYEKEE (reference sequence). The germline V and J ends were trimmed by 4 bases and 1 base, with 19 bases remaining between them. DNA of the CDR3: TGTGCCAGCAGCGGGGGCAAAAGGGATGTGCGCACAGATACGCAGTATTTT. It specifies CASSGGKRDVRTDTQYF.

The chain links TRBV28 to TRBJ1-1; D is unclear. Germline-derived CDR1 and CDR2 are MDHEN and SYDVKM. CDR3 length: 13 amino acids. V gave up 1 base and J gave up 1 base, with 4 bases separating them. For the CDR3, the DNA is TGTGCCAGCAGTTTATTTCCGAACACTGAAGCTTTCTTT. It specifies CASSLFPNTEAFF.

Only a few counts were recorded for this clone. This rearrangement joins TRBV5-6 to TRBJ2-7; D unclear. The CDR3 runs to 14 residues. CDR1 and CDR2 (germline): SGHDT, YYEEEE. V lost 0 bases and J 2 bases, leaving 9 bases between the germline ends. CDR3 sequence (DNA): TGTGCCAGCAGCTTGGTACATAACGCCTACGAGCAGTACTTC. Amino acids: CASSLVHNAYEQYF. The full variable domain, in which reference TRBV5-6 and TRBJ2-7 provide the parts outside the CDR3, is DAGVTQSPTHLIKTRGQQVTLRCSPKSGHDTVSWYQQALGQGPQFIFQYYEEEERQRGNFPDRFSGHQFPNYSSELNVNALLLGDSALYLCASSLVHNAYEQYFGPGTRLTVT.

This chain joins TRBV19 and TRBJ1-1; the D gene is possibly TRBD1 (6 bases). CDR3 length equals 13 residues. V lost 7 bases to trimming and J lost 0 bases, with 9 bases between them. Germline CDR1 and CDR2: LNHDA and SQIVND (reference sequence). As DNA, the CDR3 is TGTGCCAGTACAAGACAGGTGAACACTGAAGCTTTCTTT. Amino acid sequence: CASTRQVNTEAFF.